This T cell receptor (beta chain) was documented in a study of a mutant IDH1 vaccine in newly diagnosed glioma. Overall study: Averaging approximately 40 years of age, treated patients were about 60% male and approximately 40% female. Before enrollment, the patients had been treated with radiotherapy alone, temozolomide alone, or both together. Most of them had received both. Visit V12 was scheduled at week 35 and visit V13 at week 47.

V lost 0 bases, J lost 1 base, and 0 bases stayed unmatched. Germline V gene lookup returns CDR1 LGHNA and CDR2 YNFKEQ. The CDR3 sequence is 15 residues long. Libraries were prepared by immunoSEQ multiplex PCR; TCRdb keeps only in-frame clonotypes and omits some of them. This repertoire shows roughly 32,000 clones, approximately 89% found once; its top ten account for around 2.4%. Of note for this clone: As yet, its antigen is unknown.

Time point described: week 47, end of study. Vaccinated patients received 300 ug of mutant IDH1 20-mer peptide per dose, with topical imiquimod. There were new WHO grade 3 or 4 astrocytomas in the donors, and these were IDH1-mutant and ATRX-lost. The chain combines TRBV4-2 with TRBJ2-5, with 9 bases matching TRBD2. The sample here was PBMCs, taken from a glioma patient whose treatment included an IDH1 peptide vaccine. The clonotype comes from a middle-aged man with glioma. The CDR3 nucleotides are TGTGCCAGCAGCCAAGAGCGGGGGGGCCAAGAGACCCAGTACTTC. Encoded protein: CASSQERGGQETQYF.